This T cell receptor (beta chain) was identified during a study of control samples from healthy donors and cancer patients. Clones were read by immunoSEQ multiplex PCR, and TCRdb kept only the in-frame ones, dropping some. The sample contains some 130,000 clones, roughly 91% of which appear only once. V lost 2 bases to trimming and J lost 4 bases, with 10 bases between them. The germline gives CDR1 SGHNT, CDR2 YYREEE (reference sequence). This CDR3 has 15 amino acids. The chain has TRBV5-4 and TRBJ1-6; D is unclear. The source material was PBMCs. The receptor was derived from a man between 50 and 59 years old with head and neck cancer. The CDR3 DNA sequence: TGTGCCAGCAGCTTATCGACGGTTTATAATTCACCCCTCCACTTT. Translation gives CASSLSTVYNSPLHF.